The clone carrying this TCR beta chain came up many times. The antigen remains undetermined. This entry comes from a study of T cell repertoires in cytomegalovirus infection. As for the study in general: Both a matching HLA type and CMV infection were indicated by public TCR beta signatures.

V was clipped by 3 bases and J by 3 bases, with 8 bases between them. Germline V gene sequence: CDR1 LNHDA, CDR2 SQIVND (reference sequence). The length of the CDR3 is 13 residues. TCRdb re-derived calls from the reads in MiXCR, one entry per CDR3 protein. The table has roughly 130,000 distinct CDR3 sequences, approximately 8.8% seen once. Study-wide results and caveats: Public TCR beta family frequency separated CMV-and-HLA carriers, including in an independent cohort. CMV-specific HLA-C-restricted TCR beta clonotypes dominated the ex vivo response.

The clonotype originates from a human donor in good health (CMV status not recorded). Some clones in this sample may be carry-over from other donors' samples. J is TRBJ1-1 and V is TRBV19; no clear D gene. The sequencing input was PBMCs. CDR3: CASSIARDTEAFF. CDR3 nucleotides: TGTGCCAGTAGTATCGCGCGGGACACTGAAGCTTTCTTT.